This TCR beta chain appears in the sequencing data of a study of T cell changes during pregnancy in multiple sclerosis. TCRdb's copy holds only in-frame clones and misses some; the assay was immunoSEQ multiplex PCR. Here the sample spans about 110,000 clones, roughly 92% being singletons. The CDR3 consists of 18 residues. Germline V gene sequence: CDR1 SGDLS, CDR2 YYNGEE. V was pared by 0 bases and J by 5 bases, with 20 bases between. The sample here was peripheral blood, taken after pregnancy. The TCR originated in a female donor with multiple sclerosis, enrolled in a pregnancy study. The chain couples TRBV9 to TRBJ2-2; D is possibly TRBD2 (6 bases). CDR3 in DNA: TGTGCCAGCAGCGTAGCTGAAACCAAACGCGGGGTTACCGGGGAGCTGTTTTTT. Amino acids: CASSVAETKRGVTGELFF.